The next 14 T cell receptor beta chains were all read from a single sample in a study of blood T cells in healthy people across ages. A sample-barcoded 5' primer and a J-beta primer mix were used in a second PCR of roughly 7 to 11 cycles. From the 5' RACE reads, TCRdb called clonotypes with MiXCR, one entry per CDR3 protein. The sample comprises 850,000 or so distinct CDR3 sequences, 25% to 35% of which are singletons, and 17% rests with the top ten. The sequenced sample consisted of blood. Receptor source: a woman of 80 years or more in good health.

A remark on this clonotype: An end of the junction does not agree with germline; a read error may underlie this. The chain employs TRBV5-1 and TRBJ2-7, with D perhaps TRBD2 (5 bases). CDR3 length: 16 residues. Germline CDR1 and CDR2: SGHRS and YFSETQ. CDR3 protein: CAGSPRTTGSSYEQYF. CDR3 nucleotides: TGCGCCGGCAGCCCGCGGACGACGGGGAGCTCCTACGAGCAGTACTTC.

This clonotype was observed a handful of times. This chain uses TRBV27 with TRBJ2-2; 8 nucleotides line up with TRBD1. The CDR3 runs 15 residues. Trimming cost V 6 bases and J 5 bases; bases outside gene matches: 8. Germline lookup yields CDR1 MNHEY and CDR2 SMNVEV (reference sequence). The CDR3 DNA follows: TGTGCCAGCAGCTGGACAGGGAGGAAAACCGGGGAGCTGTTTTTT. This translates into CASSWTGRKTGELFF.

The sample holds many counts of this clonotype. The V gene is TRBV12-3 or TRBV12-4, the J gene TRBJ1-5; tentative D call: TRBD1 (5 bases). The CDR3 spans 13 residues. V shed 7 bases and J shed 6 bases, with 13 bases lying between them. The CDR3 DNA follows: TGTGCCAGCAACTTTGGGGGGGGTCAGCCCCAGCATTTT. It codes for CASNFGGGQPQHF.

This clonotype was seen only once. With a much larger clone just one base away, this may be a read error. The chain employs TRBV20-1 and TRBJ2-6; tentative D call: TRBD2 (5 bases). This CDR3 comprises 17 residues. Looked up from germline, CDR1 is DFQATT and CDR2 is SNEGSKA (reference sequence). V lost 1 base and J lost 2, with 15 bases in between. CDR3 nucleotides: TGCAGTGCTAGAGTCCCGCGGGTCAACCCTGGGGCCAACGTCCTGACTTTC. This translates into CSARVPRVNPGANVLTF.

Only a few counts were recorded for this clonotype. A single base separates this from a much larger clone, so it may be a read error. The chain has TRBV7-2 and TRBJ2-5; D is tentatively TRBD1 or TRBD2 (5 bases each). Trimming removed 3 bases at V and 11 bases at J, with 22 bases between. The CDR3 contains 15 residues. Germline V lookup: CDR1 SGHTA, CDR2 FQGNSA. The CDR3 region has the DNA TGTGCCAGCAGCTTCCTTGGGACGGCGGGCAATGAGCAGTACTTC. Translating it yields CASSFLGTAGNEQYF.

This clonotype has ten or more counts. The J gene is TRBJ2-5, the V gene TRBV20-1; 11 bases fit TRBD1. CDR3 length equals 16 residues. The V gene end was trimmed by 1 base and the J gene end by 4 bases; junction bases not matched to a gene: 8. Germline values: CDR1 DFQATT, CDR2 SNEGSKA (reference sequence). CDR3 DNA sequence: TGCAGTGCTAGAGGTCCGGACAGGGGGCTTGGAGAGACCCAGTACTTC. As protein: CSARGPDRGLGETQYF.

The CDR3 nucleotides read TGTGCCAGCAGCCCTACCCTACTTCCGGGACAGGGGAACACTGAAGCTTTCTTT. Translating gives CASSPTLLPGQGNTEAFF. This rearrangement joins TRBV4-2 to TRBJ1-1, with 9 nucleotides matching TRBD1. The CDR3 extends over 18 amino acids. Looked up from germline, CDR1 is LGHNA and CDR2 is YNFKEQ. V dropped 4 bases and J dropped 1; count of bases not matched to a gene: 13.

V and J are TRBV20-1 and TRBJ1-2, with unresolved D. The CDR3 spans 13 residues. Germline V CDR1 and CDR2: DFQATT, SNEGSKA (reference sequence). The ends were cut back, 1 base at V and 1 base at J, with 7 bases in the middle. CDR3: CSARVGFNYGYTF. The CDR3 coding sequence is TGCAGTGCTAGAGTCGGATTTAACTATGGCTACACCTTC.

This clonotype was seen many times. The CDR3 reads CASSYMGYGYTF. DNA for the CDR3: TGTGCCAGCAGTTACATGGGCTATGGCTACACCTTC. The V call is TRBV6-2 or TRBV6-3, the J call TRBJ1-2; D remains ambiguous. This CDR3 is built from 12 residues. The V end lost 2 bases, the J end lost 4 bases, and 5 bases lay between the germline ends. Germline assignment: CDR1 MNHEY and CDR2 SVGEGT.

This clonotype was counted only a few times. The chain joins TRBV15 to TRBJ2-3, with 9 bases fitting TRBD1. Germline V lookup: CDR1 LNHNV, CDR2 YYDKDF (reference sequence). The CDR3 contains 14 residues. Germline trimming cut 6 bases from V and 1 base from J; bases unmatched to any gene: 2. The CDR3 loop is CATRRQGGTDTQYF. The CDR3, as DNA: TGTGCCACCAGAAGACAGGGGGGCACAGATACGCAGTATTTT.

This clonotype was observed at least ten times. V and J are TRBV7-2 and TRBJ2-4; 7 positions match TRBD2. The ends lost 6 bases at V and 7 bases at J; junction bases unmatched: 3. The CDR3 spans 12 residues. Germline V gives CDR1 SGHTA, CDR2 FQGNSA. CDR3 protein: CASRSSGNIQYF. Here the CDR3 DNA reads TGTGCCAGCAGGTCTAGCGGCAACATTCAGTACTTC.

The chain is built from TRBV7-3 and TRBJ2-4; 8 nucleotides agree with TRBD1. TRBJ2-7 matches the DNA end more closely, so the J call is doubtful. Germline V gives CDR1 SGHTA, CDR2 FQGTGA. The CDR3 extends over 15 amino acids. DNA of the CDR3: TGTGCCAGCAGCCTGGACAGGGCTTCGCCCTACGAGCAGTACTTC. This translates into CASSLDRASPYEQYF.

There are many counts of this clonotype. CDR3 sequence reads: CSVGRAKNIQYF. CDR3 coding DNA: TGCAGCGTTGGGAGAGCCAAAAACATTCAGTACTTC. The V call is TRBV29-1, the J call TRBJ2-4; D uncertain. CDR3 length equals 12 residues. CDR1 and CDR2 from the germline V gene are SQVTM and ANQGSEA. V was trimmed by 4 bases and J by 0 bases, leaving 4 bases between them. The whole variable domain, filled in from reference TRBV29-1 and TRBJ2-4, reads SAVISQKPSRDICQRGTSLTIQCQVDSQVTMMFWYRQQPGQSLTLIATANQGSEATYESGFVIDKFPISRPNLTFSTLTVSNMSPEDSSIYLCSVGRAKNIQYFGAGTRLSVL.

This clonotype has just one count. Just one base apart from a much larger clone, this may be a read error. DNA of the CDR3: TGTGCCAGCAGCGGAGACGGCGGGGGGTATGGCTACACCTTC. Its translation: CASSGDGGGYGYTF. The V gene is TRBV9, the J gene TRBJ1-2; the D gene is possibly TRBD1 (5 bases). Per germline, CDR1 SGDLS and CDR2 YYNGEE. V lost 3 bases, J lost 5 bases, and 14 bases lay in between. This CDR3 has 14 residues.